Listed here is a single T cell receptor beta chain. Authors' methods: Amplification of reference gene primers provided the estimated nucleated cell counts. Measured with immunoSEQ multiplex PCR; TCRdb has only the in-frame clones, and not every one. V, J and clone size are those of that table, while D and trimming were read from the DNA. Of 250,000 to 350,000 clones listed, around 89% are singletons. The data belong to a study of blood T cell repertoires in COVID-19. Germline CDR1 and CDR2: MDHEN and SYDVKM. The CDR3 runs 16 residues. V dropped 7 bases and J dropped 3; count of bases not matched to a gene: 14.

V gene TRBV28 combines with J gene TRBJ1-2; TRBD1 agrees at 7 bases. This clonotype originated in a woman aged 60-70 years with acute or convalescent COVID-19. Input material: peripheral blood. CDR3 sequence (DNA): TGTGCCAGCAACGTAGGGGGCTTAGGCACAGACTATGGCTACACCTTC. Amino acid sequence: CASNVGGLGTDYGYTF.